The 23 T cell receptor beta chains below were found in one sample sequenced in a study of molecular identifiers for immune sequencing clone quantification. TCRdb passed the PCR reads through MiXCR, listing each CDR3 protein once. Found here are around 480,000 distinct CDR3 sequences, around 23% of them singletons; the top ten hold approximately 0.8%. The sequenced sample was naive CD8+ T cells from blood, with Jurkat cell RNA spiked in. The subset: FACS-sorted CD8+CD4-CCR7+CD45RA+ naive T cells. The origin of the receptors is a human donor in good health. Some libraries in this study had Jurkat cell RNA spiked in.

For this clonotype: Given a much more abundant clone one base away, this may be a read error. The CDR3 region has the DNA TGTGCCCGCAGTCGGGAACAGGGGTGGGGCCAGCCCCAGCATTTT. Translated, it gives CARSREQGWGQPQHF. V and J are TRBV7-6 and TRBJ1-5; 7 bases line up with TRBD1. Germline values: CDR1 SGHVS, CDR2 FNYEAQ. The CDR3 length is 15 residues. The whole variable domain, filled in from reference TRBV7-6 and TRBJ1-5, reads GAGVSQSPRYKVTKRGQDVALRCDPISGHVSLYWYRQALGQGPEFLTYFNYEAQQDKSGLPNDRFSAERPEGSISTLTIQRTEQRDSAMYRCARSREQGWGQPQHFGDGTRLSIL.

A few counts support this clonotype. This chain links TRBV7-2 with TRBJ1-1; no clear D. The V end lost 2 bases, the J end lost 1 base, and 14 bases lay between the germline ends. Germline values: CDR1 SGHTA, CDR2 FQGNSA. The CDR3 has 16 residues. The CDR3 DNA reads as TGTGCCAGCAGCTTACGTGAGGCAGTGTCGAACACTGAAGCTTTCTTT. It yields the protein CASSLREAVSNTEAFF.

This clonotype has more than one count but fewer than ten. This rearrangement joins TRBV15 to TRBJ2-5; D remains unclear. Trimming left V 0 bases short and J 3 bases short, with 5 bases between. CDR1 and CDR2 from the germline V gene are LNHNV and YYDKDF (reference sequence). This CDR3 is 13 amino acids long. This CDR3 reads CATSRDGEETQYF. CDR3 sequence (DNA): TGTGCCACCAGCAGAGATGGAGAAGAGACCCAGTACTTC.

Many counts were recorded for this clonotype. The chain has TRBV2 and TRBJ1-2, with 7 positions matching TRBD1. CDR1 is SNHLY, CDR2 FYNNEI, per germline. Trimming removed 8 bases from V and 5 bases from J; junction bases left unmatched: 8. This CDR3 contains 13 residues. CDR3 in DNA: TGTGCCAGCTATCCGGGACAGACTTATGGCTACACCTTC. Its protein is CASYPGQTYGYTF. Full variable domain (missing parts from reference TRBV2 and TRBJ1-2): EPEVTQTPSHQVTQMGQEVILRCVPISNHLYFYWYRQILGQKVEFLVSFYNNEISEKSEIFDDQFSVERPDGSNFTLKIRSTKLEDSAMYFCASYPGQTYGYTFGSGTRLTVV.

This clonotype appeared many times. The chain links TRBV14 to TRBJ2-3; 9 nucleotides match TRBD2. CDR1 SGHDN and CDR2 FVKESK come from the germline V gene. V was clipped by 0 bases and J by 7 bases; unmatched bases: 8. The CDR3 is 16 amino acids. In DNA form, the CDR3 reads TGTGCCAGCAGCCAAGAGATTGCGGGACTAGCATATACGCAGTATTTT. It is translated as CASSQEIAGLAYTQYF.

This clonotype was found many times. V and J are TRBV12-3 or TRBV12-4 and TRBJ1-1, with TRBD1 matching over 10 bases. J gave up 7 bases and V 5 bases, and 7 bases lay outside the gene matches. The CDR3 loop spans 14 amino acids. For the CDR3, the DNA is TGTGCCAGCAGTCGACAGGGGGCCGGAGGTGAAGCTTTCTTT. Translating it yields CASSRQGAGGEAFF.

The chain uses TRBV10-2 and TRBJ2-5; D ambiguous. CDR1 and CDR2 (germline): WSHSY, SAAADI. V shed 7 bases and J shed 3 bases, with 15 bases lying between them. The CDR3 extends over 14 amino acids. The CDR3 loop reads CASIRARTEETQYF. The CDR3 nucleotides are TGCGCCAGCATCCGAGCAAGGACCGAAGAGACCCAGTACTTC.

Turning to this clonotype: It may be a read error: a sequence one base away is much more abundant. The chain uses TRBV10-3 and TRBJ2-7; D ambiguous. Germline V CDR1 and CDR2: ENHRY, SYGVKD. This CDR3 spans 12 amino acids. V lost 5 bases, J lost 4 bases, and 9 bases lay in between. CDR3 DNA: TGTGCCATCAGTCCTTCGTCTTACGAGCAGTACTTC. This encodes CAISPSSYEQYF.

To note about this clonotype: A much larger clone sits a single nucleotide away, making a read error possible. The V and J genes are TRBV7-9 and TRBJ1-1; 8 bases match TRBD1. Germline V lookup: CDR1 SEHNR, CDR2 FQNEAQ (reference sequence). The CDR3 covers 15 residues. CDR3 sequence reads: CASGLAQGARREAFF. As DNA, the CDR3 is TGTGCCAGCGGCTTGGCCCAGGGGGCTCGTCGGGAGGCTTTCTTT.

This chain links TRBV5-3 with TRBJ1-5; TRBD1 is a possible D gene (6 bases). TRBV5-3 is known as an ORF, though its function is uncertain. There are 17 residues in the CDR3. CDR3 amino acids: CVSSLARDKDPNQPQHF. The CDR3 bases are TGTGTCAGCAGCTTGGCTAGGGACAAAGACCCCAATCAGCCCCAGCATTTT.

Points on this clonotype: One base away lies a much larger clone, so this may be a sequencing read error. This chain links TRBV7-9 with TRBJ2-3; D not certain. Germline CDR1 is SEHNR and CDR2 is FQNEAQ (reference sequence). V was clipped by 5 bases and J by 3 bases, with 12 bases between them. There are 14 residues in the CDR3. The CDR3 protein is CASSRASETDTQYF. The CDR3 DNA follows: TGTGCCAGCAGCCGGGCGAGCGAAACAGATACGCAGTATTTT.

This clonotype was observed at least ten times. V gene TRBV29-1 combines with J gene TRBJ1-2, with 8 nucleotides matching TRBD1. V lost 5 bases to trimming and J lost 1 base; unmatched junction nucleotides: 9. CDR3 length equals 15 residues. CDR1 is SQVTM, CDR2 ANQGSEA, per germline. CDR3 protein: CSVQGAVVFNYGYTF. CDR3 coding DNA: TGCAGCGTTCAGGGGGCAGTGGTGTTTAACTATGGCTACACCTTC.

This clonotype was recorded a few times. This chain links TRBV9 with TRBJ2-5; 9 bases agree with TRBD1. The germline V gene encodes CDR1 SGDLS and CDR2 YYNGEE. J was trimmed by 5 bases and V by 3 bases; bases with no gene match: 14. The CDR3 is 17 residues long. CDR3 protein: CASSDSHGTGQGETQYF. The CDR3, as DNA: TGTGCCAGCAGCGACAGCCACGGGACAGGGCAAGGGGAGACCCAGTACTTC.

The CDR3 DNA sequence: TGTGCCAGCAGCTTAAACGGGGGGGCCGTTGAGCAGTTCTTC. It translates to CASSLNGGAVEQFF. The chain has TRBV11-2 and TRBJ2-1, with 8 bases lining up with TRBD2. This CDR3 region has 14 residues. Trimming took 2 bases from V and 9 from J; bases not matched to a gene: 6. Per the germline V gene, CDR1 is SGHAT and CDR2 is FQNNGV.

This clonotype was observed once. This chain joins TRBV6-1 and TRBJ2-7, with a tentative D call TRBD1 (5 bases). With 4 bases removed from V and 4 bases from J, the gap between germline ends came to 14 bases. Germline CDR1 MNHNS, CDR2 SASEGT. The CDR3 consists of 14 residues. The CDR3, as DNA: TGTGCCAGCAGTGGGAGCAGGGTGGGGTACGAGCAGTACTTC. This sequence encodes CASSGSRVGYEQYF.

The chain is built from TRBV4-3 and TRBJ2-7; TRBD2 might be the D (6 bases). The germline V and J ends were trimmed by 3 bases and 4 bases, with 19 bases remaining between them. This CDR3 is 16 amino acids long. The germline gives CDR1 LGHNA, CDR2 YSLEER. CDR3 sequence reads: CASSQGKTSPTYEQYF. Written as DNA, the CDR3 is TGCGCCAGCAGCCAGGGGAAGACTAGTCCAACATACGAGCAGTACTTC.

The chain recombines TRBV7-6 with TRBJ2-4; 7 bases are a match to TRBD2. Losses at the gene ends were 5 bases for V and 8 bases for J; bases not matched to a gene: 12. The CDR3 spans 15 residues. CDR1 is SGHVS and CDR2 is FNYEAQ in the germline V gene. The CDR3 DNA reads as TGTGCCAGCAGCCCGACCGGGGGGACCGCGGACATTCAGTACTTC. The encoded protein is CASSPTGGTADIQYF.

The chain carries TRBV6-5 and TRBJ2-3, with TRBD2 matching over 9 bases. The CDR3 has 15 amino acids. The J segment lost 7 bases and the V segment lost 0 bases, leaving 5 bases of the junction unmatched. Per germline, CDR1 MNHEY and CDR2 SVGAGI. The CDR3 sequence is CASSYSRLAGYTQYF. The CDR3 bases are TGTGCCAGCAGTTACTCGAGGCTAGCGGGGTATACGCAGTATTTT.

At least ten counts were recorded for this clonotype. The rearrangement joins TRBV29-1 to TRBJ1-2, with no clear D. The CDR3 extends over 13 amino acids. Germline V gene lookup returns CDR1 SQVTM and CDR2 ANQGSEA. V lost 5 bases and J lost 3, with 13 bases in between. The CDR3 loop reads CSVPPSQDYGYTF. CDR3 in DNA: TGCAGCGTTCCCCCGTCTCAGGACTATGGCTACACCTTC.

The V and J genes are TRBV4-1 and TRBJ2-1, with 8 bases aligning to TRBD1. The ends lost 8 bases at V and 9 bases at J; junction bases unmatched: 12. Germline values: CDR1 MGHRA, CDR2 YSYEKL. CDR3 size: 14 residues. The chain's CDR3 is CASGRPTGDAEQFF. CDR3 coding DNA: TGCGCCAGCGGCCGCCCGACAGGGGACGCTGAGCAGTTCTTC.

CDR3 amino acids: CASSPSGSRVPNYGYTF. Written as DNA, the CDR3 is TGTGCCAGCAGCCCTTCGGGGAGCCGGGTACCTAACTATGGCTACACCTTC. The genes are TRBV5-3 and TRBJ1-2; D is ambiguous. TRBV5-3 has ORF status, its function being uncertain. This CDR3 has 17 amino acids. V lost 8 bases, J lost 0 bases, and 23 bases lay in between.

The rearrangement uses TRBV20-1 and TRBJ2-2; perhaps TRBD2 as D (6 bases). This CDR3 is built from 15 residues. Germline CDR1 reads DFQATT; CDR2 reads SNEGSKA (reference sequence). V was pared by 5 bases and J by 3 bases, with 16 bases between. CDR3 DNA: TGCAGTGCTGAGCCGTCGACTAGATACACCGGGGAGCTGTTTTTT. Translated, it gives CSAEPSTRYTGELFF.

This clonotype has just a few counts. This sequence joins TRBV11-3 and TRBJ2-1; D is unresolved. The germline V gene encodes CDR1 SGHNT and CDR2 YENEEA. Trimming shortened V by 3 bases and J by 5 bases, and 5 bases separated the two germline ends. This CDR3 is built from 12 residues. The CDR3 here is CASSFMDNEQFF. The CDR3 DNA sequence: TGTGCCAGCAGCTTCATGGACAATGAGCAGTTCTTC.